One and the same sample provided the 6 T cell receptor beta chains below, sequenced in a study of blood T cell repertoires in COVID-19 (dated by TCRdb to the early 2020s). Library preparation employed the immunoSEQ multiplex PCR assay. The source is immuneACCESS, and TCRdb retained only in-frame sequences with V and J called. Part of the clones is not carried over; for the studies checked, unresolved V genes explain less than half of this, and the remainder is unexplained. The sample records 150,000 or so clones, roughly 79% of which are singletons. Approximately 22% of the sample rests with the top ten. Source material: peripheral blood. Receptor source: a woman aged 80 or over with acute or convalescent COVID-19.

The gene calls are TRBV11-2 and TRBJ2-2; TRBD2 matches at 8 bases. The CDR3 is made up of 17 amino acids. CDR1 is SGHAT, CDR2 FQNNGV, per germline. V lost 4 bases, J lost 3 bases, and 10 bases stayed unmatched. The CDR3 here is CASSSLILAGYTGELFF. The DNA for the CDR3 is TGTGCCAGCAGCTCCCTTATATTAGCGGGATACACCGGGGAGCTGTTTTTT.

This clone showed up just a few times. This chain uses TRBV7-2 with TRBJ2-6, with TRBD2 as a possible D gene (5 bases). The ends were cut back, 5 bases at V and 2 bases at J, with 16 bases in the middle. CDR1 is SGHTA and CDR2 is FQGNSA in the germline V gene. The CDR3 totals 17 residues. The CDR3 is CASSPRQLGAGANVLTF. CDR3 DNA: TGTGCCAGCAGCCCCCGGCAGCTCGGGGCTGGGGCCAACGTCCTGACTTTC.

The chain combines TRBV5-1 with TRBJ2-3, with a weak D call TRBD2 (5 bases). CDR3 size: 17 residues. V was pared by 0 bases and J by 0 bases, with 14 bases between. Looked up from germline, CDR1 is SGHRS and CDR2 is YFSETQ. As DNA, the CDR3 is TGCGCCAGCAGCTTGGCTAGACGTCTAGCTAGCACAGATACGCAGTATTTT. Its protein product is CASSLARRLASTDTQYF. The full variable domain, in which reference TRBV5-1 and TRBJ2-3 provide the parts outside the CDR3, is KAGVTQTPRYLIKTRGQQVTLSCSPISGHRSVSWYQQTPGQGLQFLFEYFSETQRNKGNFPGRFSGRQFSNSRSEMNVSTLELGDSALYLCASSLARRLASTDTQYFGPGTRLTVL.

The V call is TRBV19, the J call TRBJ2-7, with no clear D. Germline lookup yields CDR1 LNHDA and CDR2 SQIVND (reference sequence). Trimming pared 2 bases from V and 3 bases from J, leaving 14 bases between. The CDR3 is 15 residues long. DNA of the CDR3: TGTGCCAGTAGTATATCCTTGGGCAGAAACTACGAGCAGTACTTC. It is translated as CASSISLGRNYEQYF.

V is TRBV5-1 and J is TRBJ2-3; a weak D match, TRBD2 (6 bases). CDR3 length: 15 amino acids. Germline V gives CDR1 SGHRS, CDR2 YFSETQ. V dropped 0 bases and J dropped 2 bases, with 10 bases sitting between them. The CDR3 sequence: CASSLAAGSTDTQYF. CDR3 nucleotide sequence: TGCGCCAGCAGCTTGGCGGCGGGGTCCACAGATACGCAGTATTTT.

The rearrangement joins TRBV7-2 to TRBJ2-7; no clear D gene. Trimming removed 1 base at V and 3 bases at J, with 7 bases between. The germline CDR1 and CDR2 sequences are SGHTA and FQGNSA. This CDR3 region has 13 residues. CDR3 loop: CASSLGTVYEQYF. The CDR3 nucleotides read TGTGCCAGCAGCTTAGGAACAGTCTACGAGCAGTACTTC.